The 16 T cell receptor beta chains in this list originate from one sample, sequenced in a study of shared clonotypes between healthy human individuals (TCRdb year 2020). CD8 naive samples were CD45RO-negative cells positively selected for CCR7, giving a CD45RA+CCR7+ population that excluded TemRA cells. Library generation was performed with the immunoSEQ multiplex PCR assay. Not all clones reach the TCRdb copy of this immuneACCESS table, which keeps in-frame sequences only. Checked studies attribute under half of the gap to unresolved V genes and leave the rest unexplained. The table for this sample lists nearly 600,000 clones; roughly 95% of them were counted only once. The ten largest clones add up to less than 0.13% of the sample. Sample: naive CD8+ T cells sorted from blood. In light of the paper, this sample's cell subset or site label describes: CD45RA+CCR7+. These receptors were obtained from a woman aged 30 to 39 in good health.

This chain links TRBV28 with TRBJ2-1; TRBD2 matches 10 bases. The V segment lost 6 bases and the J segment 1 base; nucleotides outside the gene matches: 12. The CDR3 sequence is 18 residues long. The germline V gene has CDR1 MDHEN and CDR2 SYDVKM. CDR3 amino acids: CASSTLLAGPHSYNEQFF. The CDR3 DNA reads TGTGCCAGCAGCACGTTACTAGCGGGACCCCATTCCTACAATGAGCAGTTCTTC.

The genes are TRBV15 and TRBJ2-1, with 10 bases aligning to TRBD2. Germline V CDR1 and CDR2: LNHNV, YYDKDF (reference sequence). The V gene end was trimmed by 0 bases and the J gene end by 7 bases; junction bases not matched to a gene: 9. This CDR3 spans 17 amino acids. CDR3 coding DNA: TGTGCCACCAGCAGAGAACCGCCTAGCGGGAGTACGAATGAGCAGTTCTTC. It encodes CATSREPPSGSTNEQFF.

The chain employs TRBV27 and TRBJ2-1; D not certain. Trimming took 5 bases from V and 6 from J, leaving 26 bases between them. Germline-derived CDR1 and CDR2 are MNHEY and SMNVEV (reference sequence). This CDR3 has 18 amino acids. The CDR3 DNA reads as TGTGCCAGCAGTAGGTTAGCACCCCAAGCGCGCCCGATCAATGAGCAGTTCTTC. It yields the protein CASSRLAPQARPINEQFF.

This chain joins TRBV5-6 and TRBJ2-3; D ambiguous. The CDR3 contains 13 residues. Trimming pared 3 bases from V and 3 bases from J, leaving 8 bases between. Germline V lookup: CDR1 SGHDT, CDR2 YYEEEE. CDR3 region: CASSSYRTDTQYF. CDR3 in DNA: TGTGCCAGCAGCTCCTATAGGACAGATACGCAGTATTTT. The variable domain in full, with the rest retrieved from reference TRBV5-6 and TRBJ2-3, is DAGVTQSPTHLIKTRGQQVTLRCSPKSGHDTVSWYQQALGQGPQFIFQYYEEEERQRGNFPDRFSGHQFPNYSSELNVNALLLGDSALYLCASSSYRTDTQYFGPGTRLTVL.

This chain uses TRBV10-2 with TRBJ2-7, with TRBD1 matching 10 bases. Germline CDR1 is WSHSY and CDR2 is SAAADI. CDR3 length equals 15 residues. Trimming removed 6 bases from V and 5 bases from J; junction bases left unmatched: 10. CDR3 DNA: TGCGCCAGCAGGTTAAGACAGGGGGCGATGAACGAGCAGTACTTC. It specifies CASRLRQGAMNEQYF.

The CDR3 here is CASSDGPNTGELFF. The CDR3 DNA reads as TGCGCCAGCAGTGATGGGCCGAACACCGGGGAGCTGTTTTTT. The chain links TRBV10-2 to TRBJ2-2; D remains unclear. Germline CDR1 reads WSHSY; CDR2 reads SAAADI. The CDR3 runs to 14 residues. V dropped 3 bases and J dropped 0 bases, with 5 bases sitting between them.

This rearrangement joins TRBV6-1 to TRBJ1-1, with 12 bases matching TRBD1. Germline CDR1 and CDR2: MNHNS and SASEGT. V trimming: 1 base; J trimming: 8 bases; junction bases outside the gene matches: 8. The CDR3 runs to 16 residues. The CDR3 DNA is TGTGCCAGCAGTGAAGGGGACAGGGGGCTAATAGTAGAAGCTTTCTTT. Its translation: CASSEGDRGLIVEAFF.

CDR3 DNA: TGTGCCAGCGAAGACAGGGCGGTTTGGGGCTACACCTTC. It yields the protein CASEDRAVWGYTF. The J gene is TRBJ1-2, the V gene TRBV2, with 7 bases matching TRBD1. Per the germline V gene, CDR1 is SNHLY and CDR2 is FYNNEI. The V gene end was trimmed by 8 bases and the J gene end by 8 bases; junction bases not matched to a gene: 11. The CDR3 is 13 amino acids. Using reference TRBV2 and TRBJ1-2 for the parts outside the CDR3, the full variable domain is EPEVTQTPSHQVTQMGQEVILRCVPISNHLYFYWYRQILGQKVEFLVSFYNNEISEKSEIFDDQFSVERPDGSNFTLKIRSTKLEDSAMYFCASEDRAVWGYTFGSGTRLTVV.

This chain uses TRBV7-9 with TRBJ2-7; no firm D call. The CDR3 is 15 residues long. V was clipped by 1 base and J by 4 bases, with 14 bases between them. Germline V gene sequence: CDR1 SEHNR, CDR2 FQNEAQ (reference sequence). As DNA, the CDR3 is TGTGCCAGCAGCTTAGGCTCAACGTTACCTTACGAGCAGTACTTC. It codes for CASSLGSTLPYEQYF.

The gene calls are TRBV7-2 and TRBJ2-2; D unresolved. The CDR3 extends over 15 amino acids. Germline loops: CDR1 SGHTA, CDR2 FQGNSA. Trimming pared 4 bases from V and 4 bases from J, leaving 13 bases between. The CDR3 spells CASSSWAFGTGELFF. CDR3 coding DNA: TGTGCCAGCAGCTCGTGGGCGTTCGGCACCGGGGAGCTGTTTTTT. Complete variable domain (other parts from reference TRBV7-2 and TRBJ2-2): GAGVSQSPSNKVTEKGKDVELRCDPISGHTALYWYRQSLGQGLEFLIYFQGNSAPDKSGLPSDRFSAERTGGSVSTLTIQRTQQEDSAVYLCASSSWAFGTGELFFGEGSRLTVL.

The chain combines TRBV7-8 with TRBJ2-7; weak D call: TRBD2 (6 bases). Germline V gene data show CDR1 as SGHVS and CDR2 as FQNEAQ. The V end was cut by 5 bases, the J end by 2 bases, with 19 bases between. The CDR3 consists of 16 residues. CDR3 coding DNA: TGTGCCAGCAGCCCGAGATCTAGCGCTCCCCCCTACGAGCAGTACTTC. Translated: CASSPRSSAPPYEQYF. The full variable domain, completed using reference TRBV7-8 and TRBJ2-7, is GAGVSQSPRYKVAKRGQDVALRCDPISGHVSLFWYQQALGQGPEFLTYFQNEAQLDKSGLPSDRFFAERPEGSVSTLKIQRTQQEDSAVYLCASSPRSSAPPYEQYFGPGTRLTVT.

This chain uses TRBV5-4 with TRBJ2-5, with unresolved D. Germline CDR1 and CDR2: SGHNT and YYREEE (reference sequence). This CDR3 is built from 13 residues. Between the trimmed V and J ends, which lost 3 bases and 5 bases, there was a span of 11 bases. The CDR3 DNA follows: TGTGCCAGCAGCTATCAGGTTGCGGAGACCCAGTACTTC. Its protein product is CASSYQVAETQYF.

The V gene is TRBV5-4, the J gene TRBJ2-6; tentatively, D is TRBD2 (6 bases). This CDR3 is 16 amino acids long. Germline V gene lookup returns CDR1 SGHNT and CDR2 YYREEE (reference sequence). Trimming left V 0 bases short and J 2 bases short, with 9 bases between. The chain's CDR3 is CASSLAGGTGANVLTF. The CDR3 nucleotides are TGTGCCAGCAGCTTGGCCGGGGGTACTGGGGCCAACGTCCTGACTTTC.

The chain joins TRBV11-2 to TRBJ1-2, with D hard to call. Germline lookup yields CDR1 SGHAT and CDR2 FQNNGV. Trimming shortened V by 0 bases and J by 3 bases, and 8 bases separated the two germline ends. The CDR3 contains 14 residues. CDR3 amino acids: CASSLDLQDYGYTF. The CDR3, as DNA: TGTGCCAGCAGCTTAGATCTGCAGGACTATGGCTACACCTTC.

J is TRBJ2-3 and V is TRBV6-1; 8 positions match TRBD2. After removal of 2 bases from V and 1 base from J, the junction contained 5 bases not matched to a gene. CDR3 length equals 16 residues. The V gene's germline CDR1 is MNHNS and CDR2 SASEGT. CDR3 residues: CASSEWSGRRTDTQYF. DNA for the CDR3: TGTGCCAGCAGTGAATGGAGCGGGAGACGCACAGATACGCAGTATTTT.

The chain combines TRBV27 with TRBJ2-2, with D possibly being TRBD1 or TRBD2 (5 bases each). Deletions cut 3 bases from V and 4 bases from J, with 9 bases between. The V gene's germline CDR1 is MNHEY and CDR2 SMNVEV (reference sequence). This CDR3 has 14 amino acids. The CDR3 DNA follows: TGTGCCAGCAGTTTCGTCGGGACCACCGGGGAGCTGTTTTTT. Amino acid sequence: CASSFVGTTGELFF.